The T cell receptor (beta chain) under discussion was sequenced for a study of blood T cell repertoires in COVID-19. Generated by immunoSEQ multiplex PCR, the TCRdb table keeps only in-frame clones and is missing some. The repertoire holds approximately 240,000 clones, with about 85% as singletons. Germline V gene sequence: CDR1 MNHEY, CDR2 SVGEGT. Trimming left V 4 bases short and J 0 bases short, with 16 bases between. CDR3 length: 18 amino acids. This receptor was taken from a woman in her thirties with acute COVID-19. The V and J genes are TRBV6-2 or TRBV6-3 and TRBJ1-6; TRBD1 is a possible D gene (5 bases). Sample: PBMCs or T cells enriched from blood (not recorded which). The CDR3 DNA sequence: TGTGCCAGCAGTTCCGGGACTGCCGAACTCTCCTATAATTCACCCCTCCACTTT. Translation gives CASSSGTAELSYNSPLHF.